These 27 T cell receptor beta chains share one sample of origin, sequenced in a study of CD8 T cells in Susac syndrome. Random hexamers were used to reverse transcribe the RNA input (about 0.45 to 1 ug). TCRdb recomputed calls from the immunoSEQ multiplex PCR reads with MiXCR, one row per CDR3 protein. The sample has 160,000 or so distinct CDR3 sequences, just over 90% seen once; the top ten hold approximately 0.082%. The sequenced material came from CD4+ T cells from PBMCs. The source of these receptors is a human donor in good health.

The chain is built from TRBV27 and TRBJ2-5, with a tentative D call TRBD1 (6 bases). Germline values: CDR1 MNHEY, CDR2 SMNVEV (reference sequence). There are 13 residues in the CDR3. Trimming took off 6 bases at V and 0 bases at J, with 8 bases between the two ends. The DNA for the CDR3 is TGTGCCAGCAGGGGACACAACCAAGAGACCCAGTACTTC. The encoded protein is CASRGHNQETQYF.

The V call is TRBV7-2, the J call TRBJ1-4, with a weak D call TRBD1 (6 bases). The CDR3 extends over 14 amino acids. CDR1 SGHTA and CDR2 FQGNSA come from the germline V gene. Trimming stripped 5 bases from V and 5 bases from J, with 12 bases between. The CDR3 loop is CASSPRGPNEKLFF. CDR3 DNA sequence: TGTGCCAGCAGCCCCAGGGGTCCAAATGAAAAACTGTTTTTT.

This clonotype was detected only once. The rearrangement uses TRBV20-1 and TRBJ2-5; 8 bases match TRBD1. Germline assignment: CDR1 DFQATT and CDR2 SNEGSKA (reference sequence). Germline trimming cut 3 bases from V and 0 bases from J; bases unmatched to any gene: 6. This CDR3 spans 15 amino acids. The CDR3 protein is CSASGQGSYQETQYF. The CDR3 bases are TGCAGTGCTAGTGGACAGGGCTCGTACCAAGAGACCCAGTACTTC.

The chain employs TRBV5-4 and TRBJ2-5, with 8 bases that match TRBD1. Unmatched junction bases numbered 3, after V lost 0 bases and J lost 2 bases. Germline V CDR1 and CDR2: SGHNT, YYREEE (reference sequence). CDR3 size: 15 residues. DNA for the CDR3: TGTGCCAGCAGCTTGGGGACAGGGCGGCAAGAGACCCAGTACTTC. The encoded protein is CASSLGTGRQETQYF.

The gene calls are TRBV29-1 and TRBJ2-1, with 11 bases lining up with TRBD1. Germline CDR1 is SQVTM and CDR2 is ANQGSEA. The trim removed 5 bases at V and 3 bases at J, leaving 3 bases unmatched. The CDR3 has 14 residues. CDR3 loop: CSVSGTGGYNEQFF. The CDR3 DNA follows: TGCAGCGTTTCCGGGACAGGGGGCTACAATGAGCAGTTCTTC.

The rearrangement links TRBV5-1 to TRBJ2-5; 8 bases agree with TRBD2. The CDR3 spans 14 residues. Germline loops: CDR1 SGHRS, CDR2 YFSETQ. V lost 0 bases and J lost 5; bases outside the gene matches: 3. CDR3 bases: TGCGCCAGCAGCTTGGTTAGCGGGATCGAGACCCAGTACTTC. This gives the protein CASSLVSGIETQYF.

The rearrangement uses TRBV29-1 and TRBJ1-1; D possibly corresponds to TRBD1 (6 bases). CDR1 SQVTM and CDR2 ANQGSEA come from the germline V gene. V lost 6 bases and J lost 8, with 13 bases in between. There are 11 residues in the CDR3. In nucleotides, the CDR3 is TGCAGCGTGAGGACAGCGTACGAAGCTTTCTTT. The encoded protein is CSVRTAYEAFF.

The chain uses TRBV24-1 and TRBJ2-1; TRBD1 matches at 10 bases. This CDR3 region has 16 residues. Trimming at V came to 4 bases and at J to 7 bases, leaving 9 bases not matched to a gene. Germline-derived CDR1 and CDR2 are KGHDR and SFDVKD. The CDR3 sequence is CATSDHWTGGRNEQFF. The CDR3 DNA sequence: TGTGCCACCAGTGACCATTGGACAGGGGGAAGGAATGAGCAGTTCTTC.

This clonotype was detected once. This chain connects TRBV7-9 to TRBJ2-5, with unresolved D. Germline values: CDR1 SEHNR, CDR2 FQNEAQ (reference sequence). V dropped 0 bases and J dropped 3 bases, with 14 bases sitting between them. This CDR3 is built from 16 residues. CDR3 coding DNA: TGTGCCAGCAGCTTAGCTCTGGGTCTAGGAGAAGAGACCCAGTACTTC. Translation gives CASSLALGLGEETQYF.

The CDR3 nucleotides are TGTGCCAGCAGCCAAGGTGGAACTAGCGGGTATGGAGAGACCCAGTACTTC. Its protein is CASSQGGTSGYGETQYF. The chain employs TRBV14 and TRBJ2-5, with TRBD2 matching 9 bases. The J segment lost 4 bases and the V segment lost 1 base, leaving 10 bases of the junction unmatched. From germline, CDR1 is SGHDN and CDR2 FVKESK. The CDR3 is 17 amino acids.

The V and J genes are TRBV7-3 and TRBJ2-4; 7 bases are shared with TRBD1. Germline CDR1 is SGHTA and CDR2 is FQGTGA. The CDR3 has 13 residues. With V trimmed by 4 bases and J by 8 bases, 5 bases remained unmatched. The CDR3, as DNA: TGTGCCAGCAGCTCAAACAGGGGAGACATTCAGTACTTC. It codes for CASSSNRGDIQYF.

This rearrangement joins TRBV5-6 to TRBJ1-5; D perhaps matches TRBD1 (6 bases). The CDR3 is 16 amino acids. The V and J ends lost 3 bases and 5 bases respectively, with 18 bases between them. Germline-derived CDR1 and CDR2 are SGHDT and YYEEEE. CDR3 DNA sequence: TGTGCCAGCAGCTCCTCTGGACAGATTTGGGATCAGCCCCAGCATTTT. Amino acids: CASSSSGQIWDQPQHF.

J is TRBJ1-2 and V is TRBV7-9, with TRBD1 identical over 8 bases. Trimming removed 4 bases from V and 6 bases from J; junction bases left unmatched: 4. CDR1 SEHNR and CDR2 FQNEAQ come from the germline V gene (reference sequence). The CDR3 covers 13 residues. In nucleotides, the CDR3 is TGTGCCAGCAGCTCGCCGACAGGGGATGGCTACACCTTC. Its protein is CASSSPTGDGYTF.

The CDR3 sequence is CASSRPGTRFNEQFF. CDR3 DNA sequence: TGCGCCAGCAGCCGCCCCGGGACTAGGTTCAATGAGCAGTTCTTC. This chain uses TRBV4-1 with TRBJ2-1; 8 bases fit TRBD2. CDR3 length: 15 amino acids. Germline CDR1 MGHRA, CDR2 YSYEKL. The ends lost 4 bases at V and 6 bases at J; junction bases unmatched: 8.

This clonotype was counted once. The chain uses TRBV19 and TRBJ2-1; no clear D. This CDR3 has 15 residues. Germline V gene data show CDR1 as LNHDA and CDR2 as SQIVND (reference sequence). Trimming stripped 3 bases from V and 0 bases from J, with 9 bases between. The CDR3 DNA reads as TGTGCCAGTAGTATGGCACGGAGCTCCTACAATGAGCAGTTCTTC. Protein: CASSMARSSYNEQFF.

As to this clonotype: At one end, the junction sequence differs from germline, possibly due to a read error. The V and J genes are TRBV29-1 and TRBJ1-2; D call uncertain. This CDR3 has 11 amino acids. The germline gives CDR1 SQVTM, CDR2 ANQGSEA. CDR3 in DNA: TGCAGCTTTGAGTCGTTTTACGGCTACACCTTC. Its protein product is CSFESFYGYTF. The entire variable domain, with the rest obtained from reference TRBV29-1 and TRBJ1-2, is as follows: SAVISQKPSRDICQRGTSLTIQCQVDSQVTMMFWYRQQPGQSLTLIATANQGSEATYESGFVIDKFPISRPNLTFSTLTVSNMSPEDSSIYLCSFESFYGYTFGSGTRLTVV.

This clonotype was picked up a small number of times. The chain joins TRBV7-9 to TRBJ1-4; a possible D gene is TRBD1 (5 bases). The germline V and J ends were trimmed by 5 bases and 8 bases, with 12 bases remaining between them. This CDR3 spans 13 amino acids. The germline gives CDR1 SEHNR, CDR2 FQNEAQ (reference sequence). CDR3 sequence: CASSRGQGEKLFF. The DNA of the CDR3 is TGTGCCAGCAGCCGCGGACAAGGCGAAAAACTGTTTTTT.

The chain joins TRBV2 to TRBJ1-4; no clear D gene. The germline V and J ends were trimmed by 3 bases and 9 bases, with 8 bases remaining between them. The CDR3 extends over 12 amino acids. Germline-derived CDR1 and CDR2 are SNHLY and FYNNEI. The CDR3 DNA sequence: TGTGCCAGCAGTGATAGGAATCAAAAACTGTTTTTT. Residues: CASSDRNQKLFF.

The rearrangement uses TRBV29-1 and TRBJ2-5, with a possible D match to TRBD1 (5 bases). The CDR3 has 11 residues. V shed 4 bases and J shed 4 bases, with 7 bases lying between them. CDR1 is SQVTM, CDR2 ANQGSEA, per germline. CDR3 sequence (DNA): TGCAGCGTTGTAGGGGTAGAGACCCAGTACTTC. This codes for CSVVGVETQYF.

The rearrangement uses TRBV28 and TRBJ1-2; no reliable D call. Germline V lookup: CDR1 MDHEN, CDR2 SYDVKM. The ends were cut back, 7 bases at V and 2 bases at J, with 14 bases in the middle. This CDR3 has 14 amino acids. CDR3 DNA: TGTGCCAGCACCTTATACCCAGAAAACTATGGCTACACCTTC. Its protein is CASTLYPENYGYTF.

The CDR3, as DNA: TGCGCCAGCAGCTGGGGGGAGAAAGGCCCAGATACGCAGTATTTT. It is translated as CASSWGEKGPDTQYF. This chain connects TRBV5-1 to TRBJ2-3; D might be TRBD2 (6 bases). The CDR3 length is 15 residues. Germline V gene data show CDR1 as SGHRS and CDR2 as YFSETQ. V was trimmed by 3 bases and J by 4 bases, leaving 15 bases between them.

This sequence joins TRBV7-2 and TRBJ2-5, with TRBD1 as a possible D gene (7 bases). CDR3 length: 15 amino acids. The germline V gene encodes CDR1 SGHTA and CDR2 FQGNSA. V was cut by 2 bases and J by 1 base, with 11 bases left in between. CDR3 region: CASSLRGDSQETQYF. CDR3 in DNA: TGTGCCAGCAGCTTAAGGGGGGACAGCCAAGAGACCCAGTACTTC.

The V gene is TRBV25-1, the J gene TRBJ2-7; no clear D gene. CDR1 and CDR2 from the germline V gene are MGHDK and SYGVNS. The CDR3 totals 15 residues. Trimming removed 6 bases from V and 0 bases from J, with 15 bases in between. The CDR3 sequence: CASSLHPLSSYEQYF. DNA for the CDR3: TGTGCCAGCAGCCTACATCCTCTGAGCTCCTACGAGCAGTACTTC.

This chain links TRBV5-1 with TRBJ2-3; D remains unclear. Trimming removed 6 bases from V and 2 bases from J, with 16 bases in between. Germline V gives CDR1 SGHRS, CDR2 YFSETQ. This CDR3 has 15 residues. The CDR3 nucleotides are TGCGCCAGCACCGCGGACGTGTCTACCACAGATACGCAGTATTTT. Translated: CASTADVSTTDTQYF.

The rearrangement joins TRBV28 to TRBJ2-3, with TRBD2 identical over 8 bases. This CDR3 region has 16 residues. Trimming at V came to 4 bases and at J to 2 bases, leaving 8 bases not matched to a gene. CDR1 and CDR2 from the germline V gene are MDHEN and SYDVKM. This chain's CDR3 is CASSSPGTRHTDTQYF. CDR3 DNA sequence: TGTGCCAGCAGTTCCCCCGGGACTAGACACACAGATACGCAGTATTTT.

This chain joins TRBV30 and TRBJ2-7; TRBD2 is a possible D gene (6 bases). In germline, CDR1 is GTSNPN, CDR2 SVGIG (reference sequence). The CDR3 is 13 amino acids. The V and J ends lost 2 bases and 5 bases respectively, with 13 bases between them. As DNA, the CDR3 is TGTGCCTGGAGTAAGCGGGTCGAGGACGAGCAGTACTTC. Encoded protein: CAWSKRVEDEQYF. The whole variable domain, remainder taken from reference TRBV30 and TRBJ2-7, is SQTIHQWPATLVQPVGSPLSLECTVEGTSNPNLYWYRQAAGRGLQLLFYSVGIGQISSEVPQNLSASRPQDRQFILSSKKLLLSDSGFYLCAWSKRVEDEQYFGPGTRLTVT.

The chain's CDR3 is CASRPGQGKTGELFF. DNA of the CDR3: TGCGCCAGCAGACCTGGACAGGGTAAAACCGGGGAGCTGTTTTTT. The chain has TRBV4-1 and TRBJ2-2, with 8 nucleotides matching TRBD1. CDR3 length equals 15 residues. Germline CDR1 and CDR2: MGHRA and YSYEKL. Trimming at V came to 6 bases and at J to 5 bases, leaving 8 bases not matched to a gene.